The sequence of this TCR beta chain was determined in a study of blood T cell repertoires in COVID-19. Method: immunoSEQ multiplex PCR; TCRdb's copy keeps in-frame clones and lacks some. The data show 310,000 or so clones, about 90% seen once. This CDR3 has 17 residues. CDR1 MNHEY and CDR2 SMNVEV come from the germline V gene (reference sequence). V lost 0 bases and J lost 8; bases outside the gene matches: 11. The sequence was obtained from a man between 18 and 29 years old who had recovered from COVID-19. The chain recombines TRBV27 with TRBJ2-1; 9 bases agree with TRBD2. The sequencing sample was made of peripheral blood. CDR3 region: CASSLSPPRVAGDEQFF. The CDR3 coding sequence is TGTGCCAGCAGTTTATCCCCCCCGCGAGTAGCGGGGGATGAGCAGTTCTTC.